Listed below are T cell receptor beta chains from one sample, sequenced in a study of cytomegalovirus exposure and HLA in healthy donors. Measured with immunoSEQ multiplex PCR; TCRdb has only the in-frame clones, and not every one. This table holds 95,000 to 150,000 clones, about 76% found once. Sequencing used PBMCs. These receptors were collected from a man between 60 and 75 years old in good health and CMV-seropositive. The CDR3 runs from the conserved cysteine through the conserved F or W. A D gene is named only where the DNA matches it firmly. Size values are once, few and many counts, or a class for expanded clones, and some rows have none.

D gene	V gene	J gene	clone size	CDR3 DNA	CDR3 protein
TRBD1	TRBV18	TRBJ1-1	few	TGTGCCAGCTCACTAACAGGGGGCTCAATCGGGACTGAAGCTTTCTTT	CASSLTGGSIGTEAFF
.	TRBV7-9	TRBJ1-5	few	TGTGCCAGCAGCCGTGGAACTCAGGGCAATCAGCCCCAGCATTTT	CASSRGTQGNQPQHF
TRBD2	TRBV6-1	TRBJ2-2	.	TGTGCCAGCGGCGGACTAGCGCCAAACACCGGGGAGCTGTTTTTT	CASGGLAPNTGELFF
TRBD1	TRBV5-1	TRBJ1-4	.	TGCGCCAGCAAACCCACAGGGGTCAAGGAAAAACTGTTTTTT	CASKPTGVKEKLFF
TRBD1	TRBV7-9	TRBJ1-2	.	TGTGCCAGCAGCACACACTTTCCCAGTCCCGGACAGGGTCTCTCTGGCTACACCTTC	CASSTHFPSPGQGLSGYTF
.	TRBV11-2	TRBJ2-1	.	TGTGCCAGCAGCACAAGGAGAATTGAGCAGTTCTTC	CASSTRRIEQFF
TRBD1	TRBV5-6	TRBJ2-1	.	TGTGCCAGCAGCTTTTGGACAGGCAATGAGCAGTTCTTC	CASSFWTGNEQFF
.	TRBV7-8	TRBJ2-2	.	TGTGCCAGCAGCTTACTTCTAGCAGGCACCGGGGAGCTGTTTTTT	CASSLLLAGTGELFF
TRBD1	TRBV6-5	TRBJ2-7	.	TGTGCCAGCCGGAGACAGGGGCTCGAGCAGTACTTC	CASRRQGLEQYF
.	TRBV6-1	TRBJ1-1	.	TGTGCCACCAGGTCGGTTGGCAGGCCGAACACTGAAGCTTTCTTT	CATRSVGRPNTEAFF
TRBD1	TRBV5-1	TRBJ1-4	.	TGCGCCAGCAGCTACACCGGGACAGAGAATGAAAAACTGTTTTTT	CASSYTGTENEKLFF
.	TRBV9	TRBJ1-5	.	TGTGCCAGCAGCGTGTCAGGACACCAGGATCAGCCCCAGCATTTT	CASSVSGHQDQPQHF
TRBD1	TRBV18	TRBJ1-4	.	TGTGCCAGCTCACACGGGACAGTTAATGAAAAACTGTTTTTT	CASSHGTVNEKLFF
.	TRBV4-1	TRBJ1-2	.	TGCGCCAGCAGCCAAGCTTCTCGGGGGGGCCTCGCTGGCTATGGCTACACCTTC	CASSQASRGGLAGYGYTF
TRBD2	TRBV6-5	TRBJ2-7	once	TGTGCCAGCACCCGAGGACTAGCGGGACCCTACGAGCAGTACTTC	CASTRGLAGPYEQYF
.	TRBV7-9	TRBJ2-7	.	TGTGCCAGCAGCTCGCAAGGGGCCCCCTACGAGCAGTACTTC	CASSSQGAPYEQYF
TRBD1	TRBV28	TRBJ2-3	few	TGTGCCAGCAGGCCGACAGGGGTGGATACGCAGTATTTT	CASRPTGVDTQYF
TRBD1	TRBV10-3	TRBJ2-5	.	TGTGCCATCAGTGAAAGGGGACAGGGGATAGGTCAATCGTCCCAGTACTTC	CAISERGQGIGQSSQYF
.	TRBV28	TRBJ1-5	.	TGTGCCAGCAGTTTAGCAGGGGCCAATCAGCCCCAGCATTTT	CASSLAGANQPQHF
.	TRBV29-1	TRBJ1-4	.	TGCAGCGTCTTACCGGATCCGGGAAATGAAAAACTGTTTTTT	CSVLPDPGNEKLFF
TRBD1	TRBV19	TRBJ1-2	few	TGTGCCAGTAGTATTAGCTGGACAGGGGGCGCGGACTATGGCTACACCTTC	CASSISWTGGADYGYTF
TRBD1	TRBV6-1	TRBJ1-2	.	TGTGCCAGCAGCGAATTTGACAGGGACTATGGCTACACCTTC	CASSEFDRDYGYTF
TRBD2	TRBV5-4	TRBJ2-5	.	TGTGCCAGCAGCCAGACTAGCGGGGGATTCCAAGAGACCCAGTACTTC	CASSQTSGGFQETQYF
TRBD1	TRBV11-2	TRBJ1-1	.	TGTGCCAGCAGCTCGACAGGGTTTTCTGAAGCTTTCTTT	CASSSTGFSEAFF
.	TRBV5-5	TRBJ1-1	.	TGTGCCAGCAGCTTCGGAGGGAACACTGAAGCTTTCTTT	CASSFGGNTEAFF
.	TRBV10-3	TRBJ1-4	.	TGTGCCATCAGTGGAGGAATTGCAACTAATGAAAAACTGTTTTTT	CAISGGIATNEKLFF
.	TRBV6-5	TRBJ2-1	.	TGTGCCAGCAGTCTGGACACCAGCTCCTACAATGAGCAGTTCTTC	CASSLDTSSYNEQFF
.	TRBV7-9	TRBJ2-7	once	TGTGCCAGCGAGCGGGCCACAGGATACGAGCAGTACTTC	CASERATGYEQYF
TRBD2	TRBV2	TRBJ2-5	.	TGTGCCAGCAGTGTTATTAGCGGGGAGACGACCCAGTACTTC	CASSVISGETTQYF
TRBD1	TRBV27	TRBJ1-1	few	TGTGCCAGCAGTTCGAGACAGGGACGGACTGAAGCTTTCTTT	CASSSRQGRTEAFF
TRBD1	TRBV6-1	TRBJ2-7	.	TGTGCCGTAAGGACAGGCTCGAGCTCCTACGAGCAGTACTTC	CAVRTGSSSYEQYF
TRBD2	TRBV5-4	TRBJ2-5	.	TGTGCCAGCAGCTTGAGAACTAGCGGGGGCCGAGAGACCCAGTACTTC	CASSLRTSGGRETQYF
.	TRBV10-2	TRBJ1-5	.	TGCGCCAGCAGTGAGATCAATAGCAATCAGCCCCAGCATTTT	CASSEINSNQPQHF
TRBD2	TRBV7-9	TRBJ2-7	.	TGTGCCAGCAGCGGGGGTACTAGCGGGGGTGAAACCTACGAGCAGTACTTC	CASSGGTSGGETYEQYF
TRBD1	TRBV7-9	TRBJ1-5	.	TGTGCCAGCAGTCCACAGGGGATTAGGGGTCAGCCCCAGCATTTT	CASSPQGIRGQPQHF
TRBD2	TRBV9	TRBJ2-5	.	TGTGCCAGCAGCCCCCCCGAAGCGGGGGAGACCCAGTACTTC	CASSPPEAGETQYF
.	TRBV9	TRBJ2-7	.	TGTGCCAGCAGCGTAGAAGGTGGTGGGGCCCACGAGCAGTACTTC	CASSVEGGGAHEQYF
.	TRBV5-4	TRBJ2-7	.	TGTGCCAGCAGCTCACAGGGCTACGAGCAGTACTTC	CASSSQGYEQYF
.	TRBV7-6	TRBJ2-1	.	TGTGCCAGCAGCCCTGGCCGGGATGAGCAGTTCTTC	CASSPGRDEQFF